This TCR beta chain was obtained from a study of cytomegalovirus exposure and HLA in healthy donors. CDR1 SEHNR and CDR2 FQNEAQ come from the germline V gene (reference sequence). This CDR3 comprises 14 residues. This clone has more than one count but fewer than ten. Relative to the germline gene, one junction end is altered; a read error may explain this. Use of 60 Vbeta and 13 Jbeta primers characterized the PCR. Repertoires were generated with immunoSEQ multiplex PCR, while TCRdb's copy carries only in-frame clones and drops some. In the table there are around 140,000 clones, 88% of which are singletons.

The chain is built from TRBV7-9 and TRBJ1-1, with unresolved D. The sample taken for sequencing was PBMCs. This TCR was recovered from a woman in her thirties or forties in good health and CMV-seronegative. The CDR3 nucleotides read TGTTCCAGCAGCTTGGTCGAGGGCTTCACTGAAGCTTTCTTT. Translation gives CSSSLVEGFTEAFF.